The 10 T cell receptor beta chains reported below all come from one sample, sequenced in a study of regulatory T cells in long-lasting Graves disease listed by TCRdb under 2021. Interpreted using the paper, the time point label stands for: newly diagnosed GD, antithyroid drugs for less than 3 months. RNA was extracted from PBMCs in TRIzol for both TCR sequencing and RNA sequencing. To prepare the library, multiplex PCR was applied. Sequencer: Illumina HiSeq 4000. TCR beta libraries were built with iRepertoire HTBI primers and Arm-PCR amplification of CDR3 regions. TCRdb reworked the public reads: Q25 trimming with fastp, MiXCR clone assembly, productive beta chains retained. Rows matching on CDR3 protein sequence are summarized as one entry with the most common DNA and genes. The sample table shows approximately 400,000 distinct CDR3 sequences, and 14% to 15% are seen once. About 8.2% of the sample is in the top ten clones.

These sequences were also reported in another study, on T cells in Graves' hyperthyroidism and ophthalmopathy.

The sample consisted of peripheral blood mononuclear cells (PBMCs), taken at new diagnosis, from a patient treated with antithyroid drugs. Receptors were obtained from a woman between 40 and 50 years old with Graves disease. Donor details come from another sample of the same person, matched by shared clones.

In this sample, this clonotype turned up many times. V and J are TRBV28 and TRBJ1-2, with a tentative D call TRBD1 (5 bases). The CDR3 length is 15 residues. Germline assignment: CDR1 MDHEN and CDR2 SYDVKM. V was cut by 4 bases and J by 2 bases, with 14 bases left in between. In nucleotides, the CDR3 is TGTGCCAGCAGTTCCACCCGACAGTACAACTATGGCTACACCTTC. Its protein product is CASSSTRQYNYGYTF.

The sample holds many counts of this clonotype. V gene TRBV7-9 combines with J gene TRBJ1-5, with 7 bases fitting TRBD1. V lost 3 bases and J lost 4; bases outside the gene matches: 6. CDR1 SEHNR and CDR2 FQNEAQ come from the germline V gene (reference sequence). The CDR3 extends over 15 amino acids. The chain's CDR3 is CASSFVGGINQPQHF. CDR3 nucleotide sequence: TGTGCCAGCAGCTTTGTAGGGGGCATAAATCAGCCCCAGCATTTT. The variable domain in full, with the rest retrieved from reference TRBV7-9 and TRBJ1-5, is DTGVSQNPRHKITKRGQNVTFRCDPISEHNRLYWYRQTLGQGPEFLTYFQNEAQLEKSRLLSDRFSAERPKGSFSTLEIQRTEQGDSAMYLCASSFVGGINQPQHFGDGTRLSIL.

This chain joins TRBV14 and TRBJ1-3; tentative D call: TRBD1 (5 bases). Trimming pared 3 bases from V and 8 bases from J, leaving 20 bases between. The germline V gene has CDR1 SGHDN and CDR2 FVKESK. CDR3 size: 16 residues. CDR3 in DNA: TGTGCCAGCAGCCAGGCCCTCGGGTGGGGCCACGACACCATATATTTT. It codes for CASSQALGWGHDTIYF.

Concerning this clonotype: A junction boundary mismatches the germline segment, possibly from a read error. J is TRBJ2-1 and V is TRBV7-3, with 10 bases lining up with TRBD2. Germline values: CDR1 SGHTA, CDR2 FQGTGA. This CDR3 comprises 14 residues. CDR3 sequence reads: CASSRLAGNNERFF. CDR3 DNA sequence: TGTGCCAGCAGCAGACTAGCGGGCAATAATGAGCGGTTCTTC.

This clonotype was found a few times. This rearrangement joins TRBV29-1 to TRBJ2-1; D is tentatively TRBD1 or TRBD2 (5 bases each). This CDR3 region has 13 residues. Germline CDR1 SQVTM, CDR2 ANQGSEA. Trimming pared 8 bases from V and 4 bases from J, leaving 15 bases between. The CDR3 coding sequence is TGCAGCCATGACGTGGGGACGTACAATGAGCAGTTCTTC. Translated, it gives CSHDVGTYNEQFF.

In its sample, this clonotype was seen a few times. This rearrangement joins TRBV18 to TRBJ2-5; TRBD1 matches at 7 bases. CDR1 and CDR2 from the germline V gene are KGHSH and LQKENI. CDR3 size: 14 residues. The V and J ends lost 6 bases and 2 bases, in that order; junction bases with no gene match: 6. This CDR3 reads CASSRWTGQETQYF. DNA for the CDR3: TGTGCCAGCTCCCGGTGGACAGGTCAAGAGACCCAGTACTTC.

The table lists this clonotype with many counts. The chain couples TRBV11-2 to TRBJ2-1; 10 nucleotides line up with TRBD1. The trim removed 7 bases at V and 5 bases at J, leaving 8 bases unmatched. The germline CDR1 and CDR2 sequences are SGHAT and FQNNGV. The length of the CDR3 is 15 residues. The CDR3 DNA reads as TGTGCCAGCACCTCTACCGGGACAGGGGACAATGAGCAGTTCTTC. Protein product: CASTSTGTGDNEQFF.

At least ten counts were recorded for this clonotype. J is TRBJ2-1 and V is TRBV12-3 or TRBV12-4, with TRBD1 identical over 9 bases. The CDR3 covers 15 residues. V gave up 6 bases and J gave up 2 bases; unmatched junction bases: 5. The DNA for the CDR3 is TGTGCCAGCAGCCCCCACAGGGGGCCCTACAATGAGCAGTTCTTC. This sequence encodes CASSPHRGPYNEQFF.

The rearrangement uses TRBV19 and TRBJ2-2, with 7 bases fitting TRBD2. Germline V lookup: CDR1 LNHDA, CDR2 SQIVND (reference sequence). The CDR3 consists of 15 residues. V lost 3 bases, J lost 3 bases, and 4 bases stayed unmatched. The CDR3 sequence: CASSIAGVDTGELFF. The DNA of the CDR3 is TGTGCCAGTAGTATCGCGGGGGTCGACACCGGGGAGCTGTTTTTT.

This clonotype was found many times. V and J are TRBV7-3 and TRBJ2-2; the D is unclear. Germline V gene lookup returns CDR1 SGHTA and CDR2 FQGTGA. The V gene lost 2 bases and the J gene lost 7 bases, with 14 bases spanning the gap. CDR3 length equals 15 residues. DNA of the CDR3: TGTGCCAGCAGCTTATTGCAGCGCGATAGCGGGGAGCTGTTTTTT. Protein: CASSLLQRDSGELFF. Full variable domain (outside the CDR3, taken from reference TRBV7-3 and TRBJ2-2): GAGVSQTPSNKVTEKGKYVELRCDPISGHTALYWYRQSLGQGPEFLIYFQGTGAADDSGLPNDRFFAVRPEGSVSTLKIQRTERGDSAVYLCASSLLQRDSGELFFGEGSRLTVL.